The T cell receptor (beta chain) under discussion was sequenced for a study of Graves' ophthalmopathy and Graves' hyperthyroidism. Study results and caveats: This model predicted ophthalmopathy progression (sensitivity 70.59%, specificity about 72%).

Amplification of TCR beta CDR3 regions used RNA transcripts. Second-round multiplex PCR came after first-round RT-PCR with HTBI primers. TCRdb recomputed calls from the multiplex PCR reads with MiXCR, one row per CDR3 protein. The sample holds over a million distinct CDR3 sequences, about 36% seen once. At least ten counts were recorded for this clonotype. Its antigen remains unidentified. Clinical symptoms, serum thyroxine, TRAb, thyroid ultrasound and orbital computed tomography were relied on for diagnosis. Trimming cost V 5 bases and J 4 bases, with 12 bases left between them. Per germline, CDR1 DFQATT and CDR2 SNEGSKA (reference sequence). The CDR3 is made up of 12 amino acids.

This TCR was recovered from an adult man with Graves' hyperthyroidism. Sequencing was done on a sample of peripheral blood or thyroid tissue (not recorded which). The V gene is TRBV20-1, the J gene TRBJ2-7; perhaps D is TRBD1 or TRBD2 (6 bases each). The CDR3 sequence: CSAGGQGYEQYF. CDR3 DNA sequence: TGCAGTGCTGGGGGGCAGGGGTACGAGCAGTACTTC.